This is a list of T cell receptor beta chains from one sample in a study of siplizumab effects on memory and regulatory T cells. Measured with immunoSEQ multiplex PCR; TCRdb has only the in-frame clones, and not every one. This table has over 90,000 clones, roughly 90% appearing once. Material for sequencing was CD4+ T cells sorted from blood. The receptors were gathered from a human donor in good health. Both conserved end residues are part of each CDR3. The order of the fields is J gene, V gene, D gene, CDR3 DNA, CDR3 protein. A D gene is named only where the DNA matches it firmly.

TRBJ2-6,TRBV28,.,TGTGCCAGCAGTTTATATGCAGGGCGGGTCTCGGGGGCCAACGTCCTGACTTTC,CASSLYAGRVSGANVLTF
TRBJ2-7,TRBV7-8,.,TGTGCCAGCAGCTTAGTTGAGGGGATAGCCTACGAGCAGTACTTC,CASSLVEGIAYEQYF
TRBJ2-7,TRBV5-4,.,TGTGCCAGCAGCAATTTTGGCGGGGAGAGCTCCTACGAGCAGTACTTC,CASSNFGGESSYEQYF
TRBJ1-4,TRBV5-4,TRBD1,TGTGCCAGCAGCCCCCATTACGGGACAGCAGGAACTAATGAAAAACTGTTTTTT,CASSPHYGTAGTNEKLFF
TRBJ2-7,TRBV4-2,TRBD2,TGTGCCAGCAGCCAAGAGGTCGGGAGGTCCTACGAGCAGTACTTC,CASSQEVGRSYEQYF
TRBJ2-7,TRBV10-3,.,TGTGCCATCAGTGAGTCGACTTCCACTTTCTACGAGCAGTACTTC,CAISESTSTFYEQYF
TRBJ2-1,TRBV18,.,TGTGCCAGCTCACTAGCCGGGTCCAATGAGCAGTTCTTC,CASSLAGSNEQFF
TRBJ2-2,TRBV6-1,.,TGTGCCAGCAGTGGGTCGAGGACACTAGACACCGGGGAGCTGTTTTTT,CASSGSRTLDTGELFF
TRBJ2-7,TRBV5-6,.,TGTGCCAGCAGCTTGGCCAGGGCCAGACCTTATCAAGAAGTCTACGAGCAGTACTTC,CASSLARARPYQEVYEQYF
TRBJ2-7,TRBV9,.,TGTGCCAGCAGCGTAGCTCAGGACCCCTCCTACGAGCAGTACTTC,CASSVAQDPSYEQYF
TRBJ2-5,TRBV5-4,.,TGTGCCAGCAGCTTGGCTAGCCTTGAGACCCAGTACTTC,CASSLASLETQYF
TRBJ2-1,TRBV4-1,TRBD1,TGCGCCAGCAGCCAAGATAGGGGCAGGGGGCTCAATTATGAGCAGTTCTTC,CASSQDRGRGLNYEQFF
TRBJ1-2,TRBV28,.,TGTGCCAGCACCCGGGGGACAAGTGGCTACACCTTC,CASTRGTSGYTF
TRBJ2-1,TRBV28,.,TGTGCCAGCAGTTTATTAGTGCAGGAGCAGTTCTTC,CASSLLVQEQFF
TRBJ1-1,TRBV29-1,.,TGCAGCGTTGAAATGAACACTGAAGCTTTCTTT,CSVEMNTEAFF
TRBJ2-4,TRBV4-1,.,TGCGCCAGCAGCCAAGTCGGTGAAAACATTCAGTACTTC,CASSQVGENIQYF
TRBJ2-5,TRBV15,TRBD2,TGTGCCACCAGCAGAGAATTGCTAGCGGGAGGGTACCAAGAGACCCAGTACTTC,CATSRELLAGGYQETQYF
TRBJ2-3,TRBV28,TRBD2,TGTGCCAGCAGTACCAGCGGGAGCCGAGATACGCAGTATTTT,CASSTSGSRDTQYF
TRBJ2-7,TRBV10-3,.,TGTGCCATCAGTGGCGGTGCCTACGAGCAGTACTTC,CAISGGAYEQYF
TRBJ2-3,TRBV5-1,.,TGCGCCAGCACGGCGGGGAGCACAGATACGCAGTATTTT,CASTAGSTDTQYF
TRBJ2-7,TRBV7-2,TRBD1,TGTGCCAGCAGCGGCCGGACAGGGTTTGGCTACGAGCAGTACTTC,CASSGRTGFGYEQYF
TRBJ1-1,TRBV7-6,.,TGTGCCAGCAGCAGAAACAGTGAAGCTTTCTTT,CASSRNSEAFF